This TCR beta chain was captured in a study of blood T cells in healthy people across ages (dated by TCRdb to about 2015). As for the study more broadly: In model experiments, template switching captured roughly one uniquely barcoded TCR beta cDNA molecule for every two T cells. Age-related changes in TCR beta repertoire diversity were measured in the study by deep sequencing normalized with unique cDNA molecular identifiers. Donors were grouped into four age groups: young (average 16 years), middle-aged (roughly 40), aged (around 60) and long-lived (just over 80). The study analyzed two additional independent replicas of 1 million unique cDNA reads from the same blood draw for two donors, one aged 18 to 29 and one aged 80 or older. Here is what the overall study found, with its caveats: Observed TCR beta diversity per million T cells fell roughly linearly with age, and a significant reduction was already apparent by age roughly 41. Because the CMV infection status of the donors was unknown, age-related changes in expanded clonotypes may potentially have been confounded. Compared with the aged group, the long-lived group had more naive CD4+ T cells, fewer expanded clones and increased TCR diversity, a pattern suggesting age selection. Observed TCR beta diversity correlated strongly with the percentage of naive T cells measured by flow cytometry. Conclusive comparison of naive and antigen-experienced compartments was prevented by the profiling of bulk unsorted PBMCs. Estimates of total diversity from one million sequenced T cells were regarded as lower bounds and underestimates.

The roughly 39 donors, aged about 6 to 100 years, were systemically healthy Caucasian individuals from Russia. Roughly 11 milliliters of peripheral blood were drawn from each donor into EDTA-treated Vacutainer tubes. Ficoll-Paque density-gradient centrifugation was used to isolate PBMCs, with at least 6.5 million per sample. Trizol reagent was used to extract total RNA from PBMCs, with at least 6 micrograms per sample. Naive CD45RAhigh/CD27high T cell percentages were measured by flow cytometry on a PBMC aliquot from every donor. The library was prepared using 5' RACE. TCRdb names Illumina HiSeq 2500 as the instrument used. The second PCR ran for about 7 to 11 cycles and used a J-beta primer mix along with a sample-barcoded 5' primer. A unique molecular identifier was introduced onto each TCR beta cDNA molecule by a template-switch 5' adaptor carrying 12 random nucleotides. Each sample yielded at least 2.5 million CDR3-containing paired-end reads. First-strand cDNA was synthesized from all RNA with the Mint cDNA synthesis kit, primed by a TRBC-specific oligonucleotide. Following uracil-DNA glycosylase treatment, a first 18-cycle PCR with universal primers M1SS and BC2_uni_R was performed on all cDNA. The paper's data handling went like this. For normalization, 1 million high-quality reads were randomly selected from each sample, with every read carrying a distinct molecular identifier. Instead of being binned into consensus sequences, reads that shared molecular identifiers were thrown out. CDR3 identification, clonotype clustering and error correction used MiTCR with a Q25 quality threshold and the strictest error-elimination algorithm. A nonparametric unseen species model using Euler transformation provided a lower-bound estimate of total TCR beta diversity. TCRdb reprocessed the public reads (quality trimming at Q25 with fastp, clone calling with MiXCR) and kept in-frame beta chains. CDR3 protein duplicates are merged, each entry listing the most common genes and DNA. In this record, the V and J calls reflect TCRdb's handling and not the investigators' own analysis. The sample table contains roughly 1,000,000 distinct CDR3 sequences; only one count was recorded for about 23% of them. Together, the top ten hold 0.75% of the sample.

Trimming accounts for 2 bases at V and 4 bases at J, while the number of junction bases matched to no gene is 11. The CDR3 numbers 18 residues from cysteine through phenylalanine. CDR3 DNA only is kept here, 54 bases in frame from base 1. CDR1 and CDR2 (PRHDT, FYEKMQ) derive from the germline V gene (reference sequence). This clonotype has more than one count but fewer than ten. Its antigen remains unidentified. Base qualities are not at hand, and no much larger clone is one base apart. These same records also appear under a second study, on T cells of mothers and their children. In that second paper, the authors write: Nine systemically healthy Caucasian individuals, comprising three mothers and their six children, were included as donors. cDNA synthesis used all of the extracted RNA, with 1.5 ug of RNA in each 15 ul reaction. In the second PCR, the M1S primer added sample barcodes and 2-4 random nucleotides. Each mother yielded over 9.5 million TCR beta CDR3 reads and each child 3 million to 3.5 million reads. Thymic selection similarly shapes TCR recombination output in related and unrelated pairs, with minor effect from inherited differences. Related mother-child pairs always showed normalized repertoire overlap that was slightly higher than in unrelated mother-child pairs, though the difference was never significant. With a sensitivity of about 100 clones per million clonotypes, no persistent microchimeric T cell clones were detected. Deep NGS was used in the study to compare the TCR beta repertoires of mothers and children and to look for features that separate related mother-child pairs from unrelated individuals. The mean age was 40 +/- 4 years for the mothers and approximately 11 +/- 4 years for the children. After adapter ligation with NEBNext reagents, the libraries were sequenced on Illumina HiSeq 2000 with 100+100 nt paired-end reads. To prevent cross-contamination, the mother and child libraries were prepared a month apart and were sequenced in separate runs. Between roughly 500,000 and 2,300,000 distinct TCR beta clonotypes were identified per donor. Naive TCR beta clonotypes were estimated from low-frequency clonotypes matched to each donor's FACS-determined naive share, without sorting.

The TCR was taken from a girl aged 2-10 years in good health. This sequence uses TRBV13 and TRBJ2-2, and TRBD1 matches 9 of the central bases. Sequences were obtained from blood. The sequence in DNA is TGTGCCAGCAGCTTAAGCCTCCCCGGACAGGGGACCACCGGGGAGCTGTTTTTT. Its coded protein is CASSLSLPGQGTTGELFF.